This is a list of T cell receptor beta chains from one sample in a study of response to subunit inactivated influenza vaccine. TCRdb re-called the RT-PCR reads through MiXCR, storing one row per CDR3 protein. The profile covers about 620,000 distinct CDR3 sequences, with over 9% appearing a single time and more than 9.5% taken by the ten largest. The same sample was also studied in work on T cells expressing NK-cell markers.

The sequencing used PBMCs from blood, collected on the day of vaccination. The source is a man aged 45-65 years who received an inactivated influenza vaccine. CDR3s include the opening cysteine and the closing phenylalanine or tryptophan. Each record gives: clone size, D gene, V gene, J gene, CDR3 DNA, CDR3 protein. A D gene is named only where the DNA matches it firmly. Not every row has a clone size; where given, it reads once, few, many or a size class.

-	-	TRBV12-3/TRBV12-4	TRBJ2-2	TGTGCCAGCAGTTTCAGAGGGACGAACACCGGGGAGCTGTTTTTT	CASSFRGTNTGELFF
few	-	TRBV18	TRBJ2-3	TGTGCCAGCTTGCTCGGGGGCATGGATACGCAGTATTTT	CASLLGGMDTQYF
many	-	TRBV6-1	TRBJ1-5	TGTGCCAGCAGCGCTAGGAGGAGCAATCAGCCCCAGCATTTT	CASSARRSNQPQHF
-	TRBD2	TRBV20-1	TRBJ2-3	TGCAGTGCTAGAGACATAGCGGGTAGATATACGCAGTATTTT	CSARDIAGRYTQYF
-	-	TRBV20-1	TRBJ2-7	TGCAGTGCTCTCAAACCAGGACTCTACGAGCAGTACTTC	CSALKPGLYEQYF
-	-	TRBV2	TRBJ2-7	TGTGCCAGCAGCGGGACACCCTCCTACGAGCAGTACTTC	CASSGTPSYEQYF
once	TRBD1	TRBV19	TRBJ2-3	TGTGCCAGTAGCCTCGACCGGGGACAGGGCTTAGATACGCAGTATTTT	CASSLDRGQGLDTQYF
few	-	TRBV20-1	TRBJ2-5	TGCAGTGCTAGAGATCTAAGGAAGCCGCAAGAGACCCAGTACTTC	CSARDLRKPQETQYF
many	TRBD1	TRBV7-9	TRBJ1-6	TGTGCCAGCAGCTCCACCGGGACAGGGAATTCACCCCTCCACTTT	CASSSTGTGNSPLHF
-	-	TRBV30	TRBJ1-5	TGTGCCTGGAGTATGGGTCTGATGCAGCCCCAGCATTTT	CAWSMGLMQPQHF
few	-	TRBV6-2/TRBV6-3	TRBJ2-5	TGTGCCAGCATACGGAGACAACAAGGAGAGACCCAGTACTTC	CASIRRQQGETQYF
-	TRBD2	TRBV5-1	TRBJ2-5	TGCGCCAGCAGCCCCGGACTAGCGGGAGCTTTCCAAGAGACCCAGTACTTC	CASSPGLAGAFQETQYF
many	-	TRBV10-3	TRBJ1-5	TGTGCCATCAGTGAGGGGGCTGATCAGCCCCAGCATTTT	CAISEGADQPQHF
many	TRBD1	TRBV6-2/TRBV6-3	TRBJ2-5	TGTGCCAGCAGTTTTTCAGGGGGCCAAGAGACCCAGTACTTC	CASSFSGGQETQYF
few	TRBD1	TRBV20-1	TRBJ1-6	TGCAGTGCTAGAGATCTTCAGGGGGTGAGTTCACCCCTCCACTTT	CSARDLQGVSSPLHF
-	-	TRBV7-8	TRBJ1-2	TGTGCCAGCAGCTTAGGTTCAGCTGACTATGGCTACACCTTC	CASSLGSADYGYTF
-	-	TRBV12-3/TRBV12-4	TRBJ1-4	TGTGCCAGCAGTCGGATATCGACTAATGAAAAACTGTTTTTT	CASSRISTNEKLFF
-	TRBD1	TRBV12-3/TRBV12-4	TRBJ2-7	TGTGCCAGCAGACCCGGGACAGGAGTAATGAAGCAGTACTTC	CASRPGTGVMKQYF
-	TRBD1	TRBV29-1	TRBJ2-1	TGCAGCGCGCTCCGAGACAGGGGACAGGGGGAGCAGTTCTTC	CSALRDRGQGEQFF
many	-	TRBV28	TRBJ2-2	TGTGCCAGCAAGGAAGGGGGGACCGGGGAGCTGTTTTTT	CASKEGGTGELFF
-	-	TRBV7-2	TRBJ1-1	TGTGCCAGCAGCTTTTCCGCGGGGGGGGACACTGAAGCTTTCTTT	CASSFSAGGDTEAFF
many	-	TRBV3-1	TRBJ1-6	TGTGCCAGCAGCCAAGATTGGTCTAGGGCCCTCCACTTT	CASSQDWSRALHF
few	TRBD2	TRBV5-1	TRBJ2-1	TGCGCCAGCAGCTTGGTGGTTAGCGGGGGGACAGGTAATGAGCAGTTCTTC	CASSLVVSGGTGNEQFF
-	-	TRBV7-9	TRBJ1-1	TGTGCCGTCAGATCTGTAGCAACCCTGAACACTGAAGCTTTCTTT	CAVRSVATLNTEAFF
few	-	TRBV29-1	TRBJ2-7	TGCAGCGTTGAAGTTCGCGCTCCCTCCTACGAGCAGTACTTC	CSVEVRAPSYEQYF
-	TRBD2	TRBV6-2/TRBV6-3	TRBJ2-1	TGTGCCAGCAGTTACTTCGCGGGAGGAAACAATGAGCAGTTCTTC	CASSYFAGGNNEQFF
-	-	TRBV6-5	TRBJ2-7	TGTGCCAGCAGTTATGGCAGGAGGGACTACGAGCAGTACTTC	CASSYGRRDYEQYF
-	-	TRBV14	TRBJ2-5	TGTGCCAGCAGCCAAGACCAGGTCCAAGAGACCCAGTACTTC	CASSQDQVQETQYF
-	TRBD1	TRBV18	TRBJ1-6	TGTGCCAGCTCACCGGGACAGGGGCCGAATTCACCCCTCCACTTT	CASSPGQGPNSPLHF
few	TRBD2	TRBV5-1	TRBJ2-3	TGCGCCAGCAGCTTGGGAGCGGGAGAGGATACGCAGTATTTT	CASSLGAGEDTQYF
few	-	TRBV6-1	TRBJ2-2	TGTGCCAGCACATTACGGGAGAAGACCGGGGAGCTGTTTTTT	CASTLREKTGELFF
-	TRBD1	TRBV7-8	TRBJ1-2	TGTGCCAGCAGCTCCCGGGTGGGAGGGGGCGTTGCCTATGGCTACACCTTC	CASSSRVGGGVAYGYTF
few	TRBD2	TRBV12-3/TRBV12-4	TRBJ2-7	TGTGCCAGCACCATTCAGGCGGGAGGGCTGGACGAGCAGTACTTC	CASTIQAGGLDEQYF